The 19 T cell receptor beta chains given below trace back to one sample, sequenced in a study of T-cell reconstitution after alpha-beta-depleted transplantation in children. TCRbeta library construction was performed incorporating unique molecular identifiers. TCRdb re-derived calls from the PCR reads in MiXCR, one entry per CDR3 protein. The sample gives some 240,000 distinct CDR3 sequences, approximately 9.9% of which show up once; 5% to 6% is in the top ten. Sequenced here: PBMCs from the stem cell graft donor, sampled from the stem cell graft. These receptors were obtained from a human donor who donated a stem cell graft to a child with SCID.

This clonotype was observed many times. The chain recombines TRBV5-5 with TRBJ2-1; D might be TRBD1 (5 bases). With 5 bases removed from V and 6 bases from J, the gap between germline ends came to 15 bases. The CDR3 length is 14 residues. Germline V gene lookup returns CDR1 SGHKS and CDR2 YYEKEE (reference sequence). This chain's CDR3 is CASRPRVPGNEQFF. CDR3 DNA: TGTGCCAGCAGACCCAGGGTCCCAGGCAATGAGCAGTTCTTC.

Many counts were recorded for this clonotype. The chain has TRBV7-6 and TRBJ2-5; D is perhaps TRBD1 or TRBD2 (5 bases each). Trimming took off 2 bases at V and 8 bases at J, with 15 bases between the two ends. Germline CDR1 SGHVS, CDR2 FNYEAQ. This CDR3 comprises 14 residues. In nucleotides, the CDR3 is TGTGCCAGCAGCTTATCGGGGACCGGGATCACCCAGTACTTC. This translates into CASSLSGTGITQYF. Drawing the rest from reference TRBV7-6 and TRBJ2-5, the complete variable domain is GAGVSQSPRYKVTKRGQDVALRCDPISGHVSLYWYRQALGQGPEFLTYFNYEAQQDKSGLPNDRFSAERPEGSISTLTIQRTEQRDSAMYRCASSLSGTGITQYFGPGTRLLVL.

This clonotype has ten or more counts. This rearrangement joins TRBV20-1 to TRBJ2-3, with 10 bases lining up with TRBD2. The CDR3 contains 14 residues. With V trimmed by 2 bases and J by 2 bases, 1 base remained unmatched. The germline CDR1 and CDR2 sequences are DFQATT and SNEGSKA (reference sequence). In nucleotides, the CDR3 is TGCAGTGCTAGACTAGCGGGGGCCACAGATACGCAGTATTTT. This translates into CSARLAGATDTQYF.

The CDR3 reads CASSSEYRIAGKLFF. CDR3 sequence (DNA): TGTGCCAGCAGTTCGGAATACAGGATTGCGGGAAAACTGTTTTTT. This chain connects TRBV6-5 to TRBJ1-4; maybe TRBD1 (5 bases). V lost 4 bases, J lost 10 bases, and 19 bases lay in between. Looked up from germline, CDR1 is MNHEY and CDR2 is SVGAGI. The CDR3 covers 15 residues.

This clonotype was seen many times. The chain carries TRBV6-9 and TRBJ1-1; the D is unclear. Between the trimmed V and J ends, which lost 7 bases and 5 bases, there was a span of 23 bases. The CDR3 sequence is 16 residues long. Per germline, CDR1 MNHGY and CDR2 SVAAGI. The CDR3: CASTLIPSPPRTEAFF. CDR3 DNA: TGTGCCAGCACCCTTATCCCGAGTCCCCCACGGACTGAAGCTTTCTTT.

The table lists this clonotype with many counts. The V and J genes are TRBV5-1 and TRBJ2-2; possibly TRBD1 for D (5 bases). This CDR3 is built from 15 residues. The ends were cut back, 4 bases at V and 4 bases at J, with 14 bases in the middle. From germline, CDR1 is SGHRS and CDR2 YFSETQ. The CDR3 reads CASSRGHPSTGELFF. The CDR3 DNA sequence: TGCGCCAGCAGCAGGGGCCACCCGAGCACCGGGGAGCTGTTTTTT.

Ten or more counts support this clonotype. The V gene is TRBV4-2, the J gene TRBJ1-6; the D is unclear. The germline V and J ends were trimmed by 1 base and 7 bases, with 8 bases remaining between them. Germline CDR1 and CDR2: LGHNA and YNFKEQ. The CDR3 length is 14 residues. CDR3 in DNA: TGTGCCAGCAGCCAAGGGCCCAAAAATTCACCCCTCCACTTT. This translates into CASSQGPKNSPLHF.

The V and J genes are TRBV2 and TRBJ1-5; weak D call: TRBD1 (6 bases). The V gene lost 7 bases and the J gene lost 0 bases, with 13 bases spanning the gap. The germline V gene encodes CDR1 SNHLY and CDR2 FYNNEI. The CDR3 sequence is 15 residues long. In nucleotides, the CDR3 is TGTGCCAGCACCTCGGGGGGGGCTAGCAATCAGCCCCAGCATTTT. Translation: CASTSGGASNQPQHF.

This clonotype was seen many times. The V and J genes are TRBV9 and TRBJ1-1; 8 bases agree with TRBD1. The length of the CDR3 is 18 residues. Germline CDR1 and CDR2: SGDLS and YYNGEE. After removal of 4 bases from V and 1 base from J, the junction contained 15 bases not matched to a gene. This CDR3 is CASSPLTGVGVGNTEAFF. In DNA, the CDR3 is TGTGCCAGCAGCCCACTGACAGGGGTAGGGGTCGGGAACACTGAAGCTTTCTTT.

This clonotype has at least ten counts. The genes are TRBV5-6 and TRBJ2-5; 7 bases map to TRBD2. CDR1 and CDR2 (germline): SGHDT, YYEEEE. The V segment lost 4 bases and the J segment 4 bases; nucleotides outside the gene matches: 10. The CDR3 is 15 amino acids. The CDR3 here is CASSPLPGGSETQYF. The CDR3 DNA follows: TGTGCCAGCAGCCCGCTACCGGGGGGTTCAGAGACCCAGTACTTC. The full variable domain, in which reference TRBV5-6 and TRBJ2-5 provide the parts outside the CDR3, is DAGVTQSPTHLIKTRGQQVTLRCSPKSGHDTVSWYQQALGQGPQFIFQYYEEEERQRGNFPDRFSGHQFPNYSSELNVNALLLGDSALYLCASSPLPGGSETQYFGPGTRLLVL.

This clonotype was detected many times. The V and J genes are TRBV7-9 and TRBJ1-1; no definite D call. CDR1 and CDR2 (germline): SEHNR, FQNEAQ (reference sequence). The CDR3 is 14 residues long. The V end was cut by 3 bases, the J end by 5 bases, with 13 bases between. The chain's CDR3 is CASSFGVLSTEAFF. The CDR3 DNA follows: TGTGCCAGCAGCTTCGGGGTCCTTAGTACTGAAGCTTTCTTT.

In this sample, this clonotype turned up many times. The chain uses TRBV24-1 and TRBJ2-3; 7 nucleotides agree with TRBD1. Germline CDR1 and CDR2: KGHDR and SFDVKD. With V trimmed by 4 bases and J by 3 bases, 3 bases remained unmatched. This CDR3 comprises 14 residues. The CDR3 reads CATSDATGTDTQYF. The CDR3 DNA sequence: TGTGCCACCAGTGACGCGACAGGGACAGATACGCAGTATTTT.

Turning to this clonotype: Being one base from a much bigger clone, this may be a read error. The V call is TRBV5-4, the J call TRBJ2-2; D is unresolved. The CDR3 length is 13 residues. Looked up from germline, CDR1 is SGHNT and CDR2 is YYREEE (reference sequence). CDR3 sequence (DNA): TGTGCCATCAGCCCCACGAACACCGGGGAGCTGTTTTTT. Translating gives CAISPTNTGELFF.

This clonotype has at least ten counts. This chain links TRBV29-1 with TRBJ2-7; possible D gene TRBD2, 5 bases. Between the trimmed V and J ends, which lost 8 bases and 0 bases, there was a span of 11 bases. The CDR3 covers 12 residues. The germline gives CDR1 SQVTM, CDR2 ANQGSEA. This CDR3 reads CSFVGSSYEQYF. The CDR3 DNA reads as TGCAGCTTCGTTGGGAGCTCCTACGAGCAGTACTTC.

The table lists this clonotype with many counts. The V and J genes are TRBV4-1 and TRBJ2-3, with 8 bases identical to TRBD2. The trim removed 3 bases at V and 2 bases at J, leaving 7 bases unmatched. This CDR3 has 16 residues. Looked up from germline, CDR1 is MGHRA and CDR2 is YSYEKL. The CDR3 region is CASSQRSGGITDTQYF. CDR3 nucleotides: TGCGCCAGCAGCCAGCGGAGCGGGGGCATCACAGATACGCAGTATTTT.

This clonotype was recorded at least ten times. The chain combines TRBV7-9 with TRBJ1-4, with D possibly being TRBD1 (5 bases). Germline V gives CDR1 SEHNR, CDR2 FQNEAQ (reference sequence). CDR3 length equals 14 residues. V lost 3 bases and J 5 bases, leaving 10 bases between the germline ends. For the CDR3, the DNA is TGTGCCAGCAGCTTTGCCAGGGAGAATGAAAAACTGTTTTTT. This sequence encodes CASSFARENEKLFF.

This clonotype was detected ten times or more. The V gene is TRBV3-1, the J gene TRBJ1-1, with 7 bases fitting TRBD1. The germline gives CDR1 LGHDT, CDR2 YNNKEL (reference sequence). This CDR3 comprises 14 residues. V lost 4 bases, J lost 1 base, and 3 bases stayed unmatched. CDR3 nucleotide sequence: TGTGCCAGCAGCCGACAGGGTTCGAACACTGAAGCTTTCTTT. This sequence encodes CASSRQGSNTEAFF.

This clonotype came up many times. The gene calls are TRBV5-1 and TRBJ1-2; D call uncertain. The CDR3 has 10 residues. With 2 bases removed from V and 7 bases from J, the gap between germline ends came to 3 bases. Germline-derived CDR1 and CDR2 are SGHRS and YFSETQ. The CDR3 sequence: CASSFGGYTF. The CDR3 nucleotides read TGCGCCAGCAGCTTTGGTGGCTACACCTTC.

J is TRBJ2-3 and V is TRBV18; D call uncertain. Trimming left V 1 base short and J 0 bases short, with 5 bases between. This CDR3 has 14 amino acids. The germline CDR1 and CDR2 sequences are KGHSH and LQKENI. CDR3 protein: CASSPQSSTDTQYF. The CDR3 coding sequence is TGTGCCAGCTCACCACAGTCCAGCACAGATACGCAGTATTTT.